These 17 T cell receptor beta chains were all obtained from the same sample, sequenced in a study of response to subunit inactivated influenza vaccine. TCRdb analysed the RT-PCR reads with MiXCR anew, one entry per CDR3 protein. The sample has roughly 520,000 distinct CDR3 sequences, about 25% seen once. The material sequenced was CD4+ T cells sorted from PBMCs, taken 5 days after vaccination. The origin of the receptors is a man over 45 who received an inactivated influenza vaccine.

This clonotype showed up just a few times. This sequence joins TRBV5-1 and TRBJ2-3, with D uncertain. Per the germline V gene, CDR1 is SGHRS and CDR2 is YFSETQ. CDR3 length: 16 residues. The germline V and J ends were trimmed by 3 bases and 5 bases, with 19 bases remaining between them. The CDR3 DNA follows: TGCGCCAGCAGCTCAACTATCCAGGCCAAGGGAGATACGCAGTATTTT. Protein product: CASSSTIQAKGDTQYF. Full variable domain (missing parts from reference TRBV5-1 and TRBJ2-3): KAGVTQTPRYLIKTRGQQVTLSCSPISGHRSVSWYQQTPGQGLQFLFEYFSETQRNKGNFPGRFSGRQFSNSRSEMNVSTLELGDSALYLCASSSTIQAKGDTQYFGPGTRLTVL.

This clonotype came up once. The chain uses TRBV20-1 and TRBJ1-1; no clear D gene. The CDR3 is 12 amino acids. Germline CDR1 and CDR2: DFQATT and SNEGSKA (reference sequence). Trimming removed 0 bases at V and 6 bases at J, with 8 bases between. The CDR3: CSARDRTPEAFF. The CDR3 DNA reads TGCAGTGCTAGAGATCGGACGCCTGAAGCTTTCTTT.

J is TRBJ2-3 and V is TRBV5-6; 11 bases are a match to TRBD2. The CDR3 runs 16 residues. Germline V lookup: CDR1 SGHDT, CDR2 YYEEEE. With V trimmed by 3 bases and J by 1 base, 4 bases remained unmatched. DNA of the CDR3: TGTGCCAGCAGCTCTAGACTAGCGGGACGCACAGATACGCAGTATTTT. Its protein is CASSSRLAGRTDTQYF.

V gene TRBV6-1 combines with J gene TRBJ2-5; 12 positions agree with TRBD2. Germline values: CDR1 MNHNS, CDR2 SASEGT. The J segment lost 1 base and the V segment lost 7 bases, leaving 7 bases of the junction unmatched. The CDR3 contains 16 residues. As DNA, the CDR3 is TGTGCCAGCAAGTCAGGACTAGCGGGGCCCCAAGAGACCCAGTACTTC. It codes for CASKSGLAGPQETQYF.

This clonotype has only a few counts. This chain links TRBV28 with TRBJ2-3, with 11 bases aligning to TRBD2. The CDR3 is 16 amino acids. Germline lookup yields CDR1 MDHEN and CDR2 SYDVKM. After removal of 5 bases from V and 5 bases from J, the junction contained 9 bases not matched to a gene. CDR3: CASSILAGGPGDTQYF. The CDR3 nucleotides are TGTGCCAGCAGTATCTTAGCGGGAGGGCCGGGAGATACGCAGTATTTT.

The DNA of the CDR3 is TGTGCCAGCAGCTCCGCGGGTCGGCAAGAGACCCAGTACTTC. Translated: CASSSAGRQETQYF. The V and J genes are TRBV7-2 and TRBJ2-5; tentatively, D is TRBD2 (5 bases). V lost 4 bases and J 2 bases, leaving 11 bases between the germline ends. This CDR3 spans 14 amino acids. The V gene's germline CDR1 is SGHTA and CDR2 FQGNSA.

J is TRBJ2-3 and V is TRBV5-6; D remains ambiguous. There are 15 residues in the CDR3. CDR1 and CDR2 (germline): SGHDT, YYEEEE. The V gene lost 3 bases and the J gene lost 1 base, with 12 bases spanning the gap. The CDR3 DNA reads TGTGCCAGCAGCTCCCTTTCTCCTGGCACAGATACGCAGTATTTT. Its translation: CASSSLSPGTDTQYF.

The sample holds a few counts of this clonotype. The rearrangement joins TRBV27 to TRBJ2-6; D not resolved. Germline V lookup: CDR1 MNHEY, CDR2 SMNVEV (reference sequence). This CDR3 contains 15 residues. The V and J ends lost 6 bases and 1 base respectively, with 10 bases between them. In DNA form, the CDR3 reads TGTGCCAGCAGCGTGAGGTTATCTGGGGCCAACGTCCTGACTTTC. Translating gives CASSVRLSGANVLTF.

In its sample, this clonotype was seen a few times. Written as DNA, the CDR3 is TGCAGTGCCCCATGGGGGGCGCACGGGGAGCTGTTTTTT. Translated, it gives CSAPWGAHGELFF. This chain joins TRBV20-1 and TRBJ2-2; possibly TRBD1 or TRBD2 for D (6 bases each). The V end was cut by 6 bases, the J end by 7 bases, with 15 bases between. The length of the CDR3 is 13 residues. Germline assignment: CDR1 DFQATT and CDR2 SNEGSKA (reference sequence).

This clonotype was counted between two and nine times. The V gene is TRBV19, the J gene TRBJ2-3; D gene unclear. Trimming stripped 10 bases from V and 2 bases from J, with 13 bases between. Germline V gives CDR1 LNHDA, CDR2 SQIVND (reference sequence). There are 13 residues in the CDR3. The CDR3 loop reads CATTLGNTDTQYF. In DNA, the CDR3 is TGTGCCACTACCCTAGGGAACACAGATACGCAGTATTTT.

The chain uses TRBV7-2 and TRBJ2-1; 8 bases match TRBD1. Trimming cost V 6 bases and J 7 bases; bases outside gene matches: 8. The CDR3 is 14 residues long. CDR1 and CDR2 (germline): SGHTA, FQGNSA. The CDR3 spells CASRGQGSWNEQFF. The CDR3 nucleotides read TGTGCCAGCAGAGGACAGGGTTCTTGGAATGAGCAGTTCTTC.

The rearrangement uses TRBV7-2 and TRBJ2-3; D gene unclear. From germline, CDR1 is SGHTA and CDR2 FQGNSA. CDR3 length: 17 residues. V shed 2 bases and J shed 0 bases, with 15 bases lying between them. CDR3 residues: CASSLSARVTSTDTQYF. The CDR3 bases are TGTGCCAGCAGCTTATCCGCCCGGGTAACTAGCACAGATACGCAGTATTTT. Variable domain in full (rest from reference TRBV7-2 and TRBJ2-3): GAGVSQSPSNKVTEKGKDVELRCDPISGHTALYWYRQSLGQGLEFLIYFQGNSAPDKSGLPSDRFSAERTGGSVSTLTIQRTQQEDSAVYLCASSLSARVTSTDTQYFGPGTRLTVL.

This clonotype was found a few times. The CDR3 protein is CASSQEPQETQYF. The CDR3 DNA is TGCGCCAGCAGCCAGGAACCACAAGAGACCCAGTACTTC. The V gene is TRBV5-1, the J gene TRBJ2-5, with D hard to call. The germline V gene has CDR1 SGHRS and CDR2 YFSETQ. There are 13 residues in the CDR3. Trimming shortened V by 4 bases and J by 2 bases, and 9 bases separated the two germline ends.

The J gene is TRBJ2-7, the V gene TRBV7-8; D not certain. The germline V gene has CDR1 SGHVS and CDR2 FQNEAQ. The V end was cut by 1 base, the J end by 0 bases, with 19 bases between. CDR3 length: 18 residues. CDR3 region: CASSLVPRQASSSYEQYF. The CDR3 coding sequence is TGTGCCAGCAGCTTAGTCCCCCGCCAGGCGTCAAGCTCCTACGAGCAGTACTTC.

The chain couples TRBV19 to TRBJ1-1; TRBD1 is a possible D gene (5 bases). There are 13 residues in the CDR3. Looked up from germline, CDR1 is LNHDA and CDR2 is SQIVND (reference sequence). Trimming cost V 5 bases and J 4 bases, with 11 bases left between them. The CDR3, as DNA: TGTGCCAGTAGTCCGAGGGGCCGCACTGAAGCTTTCTTT. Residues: CASSPRGRTEAFF.

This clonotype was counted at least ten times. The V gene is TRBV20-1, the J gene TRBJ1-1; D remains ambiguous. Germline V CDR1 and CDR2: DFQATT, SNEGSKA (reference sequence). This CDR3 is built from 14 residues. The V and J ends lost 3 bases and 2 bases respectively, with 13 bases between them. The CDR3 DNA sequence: TGCAGTGCTAGTGGGTTCGGCGGAAACACTGAAGCTTTCTTT. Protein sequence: CSASGFGGNTEAFF.

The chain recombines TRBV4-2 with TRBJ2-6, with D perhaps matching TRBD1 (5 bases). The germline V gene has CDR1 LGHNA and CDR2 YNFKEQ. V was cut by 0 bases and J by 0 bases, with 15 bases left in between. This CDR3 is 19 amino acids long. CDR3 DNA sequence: TGTGCCAGCAGCCAAGATTTCGGACACGGCTACTCTGGGGCCAACGTCCTGACTTTC. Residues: CASSQDFGHGYSGANVLTF.